This T cell receptor (beta chain) was documented in a study of blood T cells in healthy people across ages. General study points: As naive T cell percentage varied, TCR beta diversity correlated strongly with it.

The CDR3 runs to 17 residues. With 5 bases removed from V and 2 bases from J, the gap between germline ends came to 20 bases. Germline lookup yields CDR1 SGHVS and CDR2 FQNEAQ. Concerning this clonotype itself: Its antigen is not identified.

A sample-barcoded 5' primer and a J-beta primer mix were used in a second PCR of roughly 6 to 12 cycles. All samples yielded 2.5 million or more CDR3-containing paired-end reads. TCRdb itself ran the 5' RACE reads through MiXCR, one entry per CDR3 protein. Altogether about 620,000 distinct CDR3 sequences are present, 20% to 25% being singletons, with the ten largest covering 3.6%. Per sample, a minimum of 6.5 million PBMCs were isolated. The receptor was derived from a man in his sixties or seventies in good health. This chain joins TRBV7-8 and TRBJ2-3; a weak D match, TRBD1 (5 bases). The sample comprised blood. CDR3 in DNA: TGTGCCAGCAGCCCACTGGGGCGGTACGTCCCCACAGATACGCAGTATTTT. Protein: CASSPLGRYVPTDTQYF. Using reference TRBV7-8 and TRBJ2-3 for the parts outside the CDR3, the full variable domain is GAGVSQSPRYKVAKRGQDVALRCDPISGHVSLFWYQQALGQGPEFLTYFQNEAQLDKSGLPSDRFFAERPEGSVSTLKIQRTQQEDSAVYLCASSPLGRYVPTDTQYFGPGTRLTVL.